A selection of T cell receptor beta chains follows, all from one sample in a study of cytomegalovirus exposure and HLA in healthy donors. Produced via immunoSEQ multiplex PCR; TCRdb's table is partial and in-frame only. The sample includes about 150,000 clones, roughly 68% of them seen just once. The sequenced sample was PBMCs. The receptors derive from a man aged 55 to 70 in good health and CMV-seronegative. The CDR3 runs from the conserved cysteine through the conserved F or W. The order of the fields is clone size, D gene, V gene, J gene, CDR3 protein, CDR3 DNA. A D gene is named only where the DNA matches it firmly. The size field is filled for only some rows; it gives once, few, many or a size class.

clone size: .
D gene: .
V gene: TRBV28
J gene: TRBJ1-4
CDR3 protein: CASSFHATNEKLFF
CDR3 DNA: TGTGCCAGCAGTTTTCATGCAACTAATGAAAAACTGTTTTTT

clone size: .
D gene: .
V gene: TRBV5-6
J gene: TRBJ2-7
CDR3 protein: CASSPTGGRVYEQYF
CDR3 DNA: TGTGCCAGCAGCCCCACCGGGGGACGCGTATACGAGCAGTACTTC

clone size: .
D gene: .
V gene: TRBV7-9
J gene: TRBJ2-1
CDR3 protein: CASSSTENNEQFF
CDR3 DNA: TGTGCCAGCAGCTCGACAGAAAACAATGAGCAGTTCTTC

clone size: .
D gene: .
V gene: TRBV9
J gene: TRBJ2-5
CDR3 protein: CASSRVEGRRETQYF
CDR3 DNA: TGTGCCAGCAGTCGCGTAGAGGGCAGGCGAGAGACCCAGTACTTC

clone size: few
D gene: .
V gene: TRBV6-5
J gene: TRBJ1-2
CDR3 protein: CASSLQGDYGYTF
CDR3 DNA: TGTGCCAGCAGTTTACAGGGTGACTATGGCTACACCTTC

clone size: .
D gene: .
V gene: TRBV19
J gene: TRBJ2-7
CDR3 protein: CASSIGAVGEQYF
CDR3 DNA: TGTGCCAGTAGTATTGGAGCCGTTGGGGAGCAGTACTTC

clone size: .
D gene: TRBD1
V gene: TRBV7-3
J gene: TRBJ1-1
CDR3 protein: CASSLSTGVTEAFF
CDR3 DNA: TGTGCCAGCAGCTTATCGACAGGGGTGACTGAAGCTTTCTTT

clone size: .
D gene: TRBD2
V gene: TRBV19
J gene: TRBJ2-6
CDR3 protein: CASSKAGGAGANVLTF
CDR3 DNA: TGTGCCAGTAGTAAGGCGGGGGGCGCTGGGGCCAACGTCCTGACTTTC

clone size: few
D gene: TRBD1
V gene: TRBV7-2
J gene: TRBJ1-4
CDR3 protein: CASSLHRGSNEKLFF
CDR3 DNA: TGTGCCAGCAGCTTGCACAGGGGTTCTAATGAAAAACTGTTTTTT

clone size: .
D gene: TRBD1
V gene: TRBV28
J gene: TRBJ1-2
CDR3 protein: CASRDTGGSYGYTF
CDR3 DNA: TGTGCCAGCAGAGATACAGGGGGCAGCTATGGCTACACCTTC

clone size: .
D gene: TRBD2
V gene: TRBV11-1
J gene: TRBJ2-5
CDR3 protein: CASSPRLAGEEETQYF
CDR3 DNA: TGTGCCAGCAGCCCCCGACTAGCGGGAGAGGAAGAGACCCAGTACTTC

clone size: .
D gene: TRBD2
V gene: TRBV7-9
J gene: TRBJ2-7
CDR3 protein: CASSLGGVRSYEQYF
CDR3 DNA: TGTGCCAGCAGCTTGGGGGGGGTGCGATCCTACGAGCAGTACTTC

clone size: .
D gene: TRBD2
V gene: TRBV9
J gene: TRBJ2-1
CDR3 protein: CASSVGGRVNEQFF
CDR3 DNA: TGTGCCAGCAGCGTAGGCGGGAGGGTGAATGAGCAGTTCTTC

clone size: .
D gene: TRBD1
V gene: TRBV29-1
J gene: TRBJ2-5
CDR3 protein: CSVAPGQSKETQYF
CDR3 DNA: TGCAGCGTTGCCCCGGGACAGTCAAAAGAGACCCAGTACTTC

clone size: .
D gene: .
V gene: TRBV19
J gene: TRBJ1-1
CDR3 protein: CASINRVGKANTEAFF
CDR3 DNA: TGTGCCAGTATTAACAGGGTAGGTAAAGCGAACACTGAAGCTTTCTTT

clone size: .
D gene: .
V gene: TRBV5-1
J gene: TRBJ1-2
CDR3 protein: CASSLEGQGLVYGYTF
CDR3 DNA: TGCGCCAGCAGCTTGGAAGGTCAGGGGTTGGTCTATGGCTACACCTTC

clone size: few
D gene: .
V gene: TRBV4-1
J gene: TRBJ1-1
CDR3 protein: CASSQDRGFEAFF
CDR3 DNA: TGCGCCAGCAGCCAAGATCGAGGGTTTGAAGCTTTCTTT

clone size: .
D gene: .
V gene: TRBV9
J gene: TRBJ2-7
CDR3 protein: CASSVRSGGTYEQYF
CDR3 DNA: TGTGCCAGCAGCGTAAGGAGCGGAGGAACCTACGAGCAGTACTTC

clone size: .
D gene: .
V gene: TRBV28
J gene: TRBJ1-6
CDR3 protein: CASSLPGSPLHF
CDR3 DNA: TGTGCCAGCAGTTTACCAGGGTCACCCCTCCACTTT

clone size: .
D gene: TRBD2
V gene: TRBV29-1
J gene: TRBJ2-7
CDR3 protein: CSVVREGVYEQYF
CDR3 DNA: TGCAGCGTTGTACGGGAGGGCGTCTACGAGCAGTACTTC

clone size: .
D gene: .
V gene: TRBV7-2
J gene: TRBJ1-5
CDR3 protein: CASSLGVRGQSNQPQHF
CDR3 DNA: TGTGCCAGCAGCTTAGGTGTCAGGGGCCAAAGCAATCAGCCCCAGCATTTT

clone size: once
D gene: TRBD2
V gene: TRBV19
J gene: TRBJ2-7
CDR3 protein: CASSISLAGAEGEQYF
CDR3 DNA: TGTGCCAGTAGTATCTCTCTAGCGGGAGCTGAGGGCGAGCAGTACTTC

clone size: .
D gene: TRBD1
V gene: TRBV15
J gene: TRBJ1-4
CDR3 protein: CATSPDRVNEKLFF
CDR3 DNA: TGTGCCACCAGCCCTGACAGGGTTAATGAAAAACTGTTTTTT

clone size: .
D gene: .
V gene: TRBV7-2
J gene: TRBJ2-7
CDR3 protein: CASSPRELDSYEQYF
CDR3 DNA: TGTGCCAGCAGCCCCCGGGAGCTCGACTCCTACGAGCAGTACTTC

clone size: .
D gene: TRBD1
V gene: TRBV19
J gene: TRBJ2-1
CDR3 protein: CAAQRDRGLNEQFF
CDR3 DNA: TGTGCCGCGCAACGGGACAGGGGCCTCAATGAGCAGTTCTTC

clone size: .
D gene: TRBD1
V gene: TRBV6-1
J gene: TRBJ1-2
CDR3 protein: CASSETPGQIYGYTF
CDR3 DNA: TGTGCCAGCAGTGAAACCCCGGGACAGATCTATGGCTACACCTTC

clone size: .
D gene: .
V gene: TRBV6-5
J gene: TRBJ2-7
CDR3 protein: CASSFRDTHYEQYF
CDR3 DNA: TGTGCCAGCAGTTTCCGGGACACCCACTACGAGCAGTACTTC

clone size: few
D gene: TRBD1
V gene: TRBV7-6
J gene: TRBJ1-3
CDR3 protein: CASSGGGQGSGNTIYF
CDR3 DNA: TGTGCCAGCAGCGGGGGGGGACAGGGGTCCGGAAACACCATATATTTT

clone size: .
D gene: .
V gene: TRBV5-4
J gene: TRBJ2-5
CDR3 protein: CASTIRTEQETQYF
CDR3 DNA: TGTGCCAGCACCATAAGGACAGAGCAAGAGACCCAGTACTTC

clone size: once
D gene: TRBD1
V gene: TRBV28
J gene: TRBJ2-1
CDR3 protein: CASSLIGTGRDEQFF
CDR3 DNA: TGTGCCAGCAGTTTAATCGGGACAGGGAGGGATGAGCAGTTCTTC

clone size: .
D gene: TRBD1
V gene: TRBV5-1
J gene: TRBJ2-2
CDR3 protein: CASKVGQGLAGELFF
CDR3 DNA: TGCGCCAGCAAGGTTGGACAGGGTCTCGCCGGGGAGCTGTTTTTT

clone size: .
D gene: .
V gene: TRBV28
J gene: TRBJ2-3
CDR3 protein: CASTPGISDTQYF
CDR3 DNA: TGTGCCAGCACCCCAGGGATCAGTGATACGCAGTATTTT

clone size: .
D gene: TRBD1
V gene: TRBV30
J gene: TRBJ1-2
CDR3 protein: CAWSLGQGEVHGYTF
CDR3 DNA: TGTGCCTGGAGCCTAGGACAGGGAGAAGTGCATGGCTACACCTTC

clone size: .
D gene: .
V gene: TRBV5-4
J gene: TRBJ2-7
CDR3 protein: CASSPGSSYEQYF
CDR3 DNA: TGTGCCAGCAGCCCCGGGAGTTCCTACGAGCAGTACTTC

clone size: .
D gene: .
V gene: TRBV28
J gene: TRBJ1-5
CDR3 protein: CASSSEGLGNQPQHF
CDR3 DNA: TGTGCCAGCAGTTCGGAGGGTTTAGGTAATCAGCCCCAGCATTTT

clone size: .
D gene: TRBD1
V gene: TRBV28
J gene: TRBJ1-4
CDR3 protein: CASSRSFFLQGAGEKLFF
CDR3 DNA: TGTGCCAGCAGTCGGTCATTCTTTCTACAGGGGGCGGGGGAAAAACTGTTTTTT

clone size: .
D gene: .
V gene: TRBV18
J gene: TRBJ1-1
CDR3 protein: CASSPSDKNTEAFF
CDR3 DNA: TGTGCCAGCTCACCATCGGACAAGAACACTGAAGCTTTCTTT

clone size: .
D gene: .
V gene: TRBV19
J gene: TRBJ2-7
CDR3 protein: CASRGRHYEQYF
CDR3 DNA: TGTGCCAGTAGGGGCAGGCATTACGAGCAGTACTTC

clone size: once
D gene: .
V gene: TRBV21-1
J gene: TRBJ1-2
CDR3 protein: CASRPDGYTF
CDR3 DNA: TGTGCCAGCAGACCGGATGGCTACACCTTC

clone size: .
D gene: TRBD1
V gene: TRBV28
J gene: TRBJ1-1
CDR3 protein: CASSLPDRGLNTEAFF
CDR3 DNA: TGTGCCAGCAGTTTACCCGACAGGGGACTGAATACTGAAGCTTTCTTT

clone size: few
D gene: .
V gene: TRBV2
J gene: TRBJ1-2
CDR3 protein: CASSVHLDGYTF
CDR3 DNA: TGTGCCAGCAGTGTCCACCTAGATGGCTACACCTTC

clone size: .
D gene: TRBD1
V gene: TRBV14
J gene: TRBJ2-5
CDR3 protein: CASSAHRGAETQYF
CDR3 DNA: TGTGCCAGCAGCGCCCACAGGGGGGCGGAGACCCAGTACTTC

clone size: .
D gene: .
V gene: TRBV5-4
J gene: TRBJ2-1
CDR3 protein: CASSRTGESSYNEQFF
CDR3 DNA: TGTGCCAGCAGCCGAACCGGGGAAAGCTCCTACAATGAGCAGTTCTTC

clone size: .
D gene: TRBD2
V gene: TRBV5-1
J gene: TRBJ2-1
CDR3 protein: CASSLAGSYNEQFF
CDR3 DNA: TGCGCCAGCAGCTTAGCGGGGTCTTACAATGAGCAGTTCTTC

clone size: .
D gene: TRBD1
V gene: TRBV6-5
J gene: TRBJ2-5
CDR3 protein: CASSLRTGQETQYF
CDR3 DNA: TGTGCCAGCAGTTTGAGGACAGGCCAAGAGACCCAGTACTTC

clone size: .
D gene: TRBD2
V gene: TRBV7-3
J gene: TRBJ2-3
CDR3 protein: CASSSVAGRDTQYF
CDR3 DNA: TGTGCCAGCAGCTCCGTAGCGGGAAGGGATACGCAGTATTTT

clone size: .
D gene: .
V gene: TRBV28
J gene: TRBJ2-2
CDR3 protein: CASSLIDRLNTGELFF
CDR3 DNA: TGTGCCAGCAGTTTAATCGACAGGTTGAACACCGGGGAGCTGTTTTTT

clone size: .
D gene: .
V gene: TRBV5-5
J gene: TRBJ2-5
CDR3 protein: CASSPTVLQETQYF
CDR3 DNA: TGTGCCAGCAGCCCGACAGTTCTTCAAGAGACCCAGTACTTC

clone size: .
D gene: .
V gene: TRBV29-1
J gene: TRBJ2-5
CDR3 protein: CSVVLAAPQIETQYF
CDR3 DNA: TGCAGCGTTGTCCTCGCGGCCCCTCAAATAGAGACCCAGTACTTC

clone size: .
D gene: .
V gene: TRBV5-1
J gene: TRBJ2-7
CDR3 protein: CASSSGERAYEQYF
CDR3 DNA: TGCGCCAGCAGCTCTGGCGAGAGGGCCTACGAGCAGTACTTC

clone size: .
D gene: TRBD2
V gene: TRBV29-1
J gene: TRBJ2-5
CDR3 protein: CSVGTSSVETQYF
CDR3 DNA: TGCAGCGTTGGGACTAGCTCTGTGGAGACCCAGTACTTC

clone size: few
D gene: TRBD1
V gene: TRBV29-1
J gene: TRBJ2-7
CDR3 protein: CSVRGTGGLLGEQYF
CDR3 DNA: TGCAGCGTACGTGGGACAGGGGGACTCTTGGGCGAGCAGTACTTC

clone size: .
D gene: .
V gene: TRBV15
J gene: TRBJ1-1
CDR3 protein: CATSREKGGDTEAFF
CDR3 DNA: TGTGCCACCAGCAGAGAAAAGGGGGGGGACACTGAAGCTTTCTTT

clone size: few
D gene: .
V gene: TRBV5-4
J gene: TRBJ1-1
CDR3 protein: CASSLDRADTEAFF
CDR3 DNA: TGTGCCAGCAGCTTGGACAGGGCGGACACTGAAGCTTTCTTT

clone size: .
D gene: TRBD1
V gene: TRBV28
J gene: TRBJ2-1
CDR3 protein: CASSFSTGSLYNEQFF
CDR3 DNA: TGTGCCAGCAGTTTTTCGACAGGGTCCCTCTACAATGAGCAGTTCTTC

clone size: .
D gene: TRBD2
V gene: TRBV6-5
J gene: TRBJ2-5
CDR3 protein: CASTGAGTETQYF
CDR3 DNA: TGTGCCAGCACGGGAGCGGGAACAGAGACCCAGTACTTC

clone size: .
D gene: .
V gene: TRBV6-1
J gene: TRBJ2-3
CDR3 protein: CASSPSTDTQYF
CDR3 DNA: TGTGCCAGCAGCCCCAGTACAGATACGCAGTATTTT